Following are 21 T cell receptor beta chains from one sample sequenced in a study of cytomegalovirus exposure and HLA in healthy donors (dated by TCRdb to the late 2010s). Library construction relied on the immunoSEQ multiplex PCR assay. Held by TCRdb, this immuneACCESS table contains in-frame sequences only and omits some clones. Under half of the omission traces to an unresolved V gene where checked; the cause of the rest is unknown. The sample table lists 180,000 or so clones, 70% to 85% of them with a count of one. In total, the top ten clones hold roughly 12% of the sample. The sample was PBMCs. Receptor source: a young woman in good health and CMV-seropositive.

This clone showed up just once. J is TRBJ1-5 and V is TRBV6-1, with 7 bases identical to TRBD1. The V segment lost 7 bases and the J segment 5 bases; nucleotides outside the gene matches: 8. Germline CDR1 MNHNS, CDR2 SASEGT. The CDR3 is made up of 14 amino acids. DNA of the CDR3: TGTGCCAGCACCTGGACAGGAGGGTATCAGCCCCAGCATTTT. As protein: CASTWTGGYQPQHF.

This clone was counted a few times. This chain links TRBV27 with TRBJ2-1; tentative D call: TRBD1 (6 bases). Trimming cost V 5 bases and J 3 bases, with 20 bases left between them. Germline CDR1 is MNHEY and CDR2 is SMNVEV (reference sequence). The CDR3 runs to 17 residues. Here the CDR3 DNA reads TGTGCCAGCAGTCCACCAAGACAGGTCGCCTACTACAATGAGCAGTTCTTC. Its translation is CASSPPRQVAYYNEQFF.

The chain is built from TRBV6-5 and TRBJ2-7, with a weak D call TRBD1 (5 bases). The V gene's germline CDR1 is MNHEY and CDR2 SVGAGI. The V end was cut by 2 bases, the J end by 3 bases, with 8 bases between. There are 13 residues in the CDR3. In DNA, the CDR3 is TGTGCCAGCAGTTACGGGGCGCTCTACGAGCAGTACTTC. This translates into CASSYGALYEQYF.

The CDR3 protein is CASSLDASGQGLRNEQFF. The CDR3 DNA reads TGTGCCAGCAGCTTAGACGCCTCCGGACAGGGGCTAAGAAATGAGCAGTTCTTC. V and J are TRBV7-2 and TRBJ2-1, with TRBD1 matching 9 bases. The V gene's germline CDR1 is SGHTA and CDR2 FQGNSA. The CDR3 length is 18 residues. J gave up 7 bases and V 1 base, and 14 bases lay outside the gene matches.

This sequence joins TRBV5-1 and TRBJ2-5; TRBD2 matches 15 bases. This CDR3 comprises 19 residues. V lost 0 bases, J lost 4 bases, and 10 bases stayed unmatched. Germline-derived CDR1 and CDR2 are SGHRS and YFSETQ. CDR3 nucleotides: TGCGCCAGCAGCTTGGTCGGGACTAGCGGGGGGCCCCTGTCAGAGACCCAGTACTTC. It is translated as CASSLVGTSGGPLSETQYF.

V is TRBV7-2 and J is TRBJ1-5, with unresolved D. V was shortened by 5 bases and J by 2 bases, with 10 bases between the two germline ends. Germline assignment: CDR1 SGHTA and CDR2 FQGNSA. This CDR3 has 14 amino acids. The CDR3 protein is CASSRERGNQPQHF. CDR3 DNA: TGTGCCAGCAGCCGGGAGAGGGGCAATCAGCCCCAGCATTTT.

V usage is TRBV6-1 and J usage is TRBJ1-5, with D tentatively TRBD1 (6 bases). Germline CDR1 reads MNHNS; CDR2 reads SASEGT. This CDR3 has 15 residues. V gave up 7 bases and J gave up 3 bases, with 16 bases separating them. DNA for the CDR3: TGTGCCAGCAAGGGGACAAGAAATATCAATCAGCCCCAGCATTTT. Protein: CASKGTRNINQPQHF.

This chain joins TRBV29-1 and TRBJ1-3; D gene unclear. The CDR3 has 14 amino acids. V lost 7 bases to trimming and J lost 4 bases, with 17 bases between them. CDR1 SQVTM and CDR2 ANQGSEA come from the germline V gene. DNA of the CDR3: TGCAGCGCCTCGATTGAGGGTACGGGAAACACCATATATTTT. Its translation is CSASIEGTGNTIYF.

The CDR3 region is CATSSSVEQYF. In DNA form, the CDR3 reads TGTGCCACCAGCAGTTCGGTCGAGCAGTACTTC. The chain couples TRBV15 to TRBJ2-7, with unresolved D. Trimming took off 3 bases at V and 6 bases at J, with 6 bases between the two ends. The CDR3 sequence is 11 residues long. Germline V gene lookup returns CDR1 LNHNV and CDR2 YYDKDF (reference sequence).

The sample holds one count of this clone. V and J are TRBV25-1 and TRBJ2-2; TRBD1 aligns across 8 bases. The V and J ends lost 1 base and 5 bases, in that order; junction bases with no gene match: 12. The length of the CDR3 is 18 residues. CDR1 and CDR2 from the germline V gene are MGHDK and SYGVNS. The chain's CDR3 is CASSELRSGGLKTGELFF. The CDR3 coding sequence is TGTGCCAGCAGTGAATTACGGTCAGGGGGCCTTAAAACCGGGGAGCTGTTTTTT.

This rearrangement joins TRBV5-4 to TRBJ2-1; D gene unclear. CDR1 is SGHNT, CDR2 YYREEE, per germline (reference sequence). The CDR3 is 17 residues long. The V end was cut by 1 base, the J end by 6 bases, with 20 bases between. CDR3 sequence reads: CASSLFRSSTIGNEQFF. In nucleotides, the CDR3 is TGTGCCAGCAGCTTGTTTAGGTCCAGCACTATAGGCAATGAGCAGTTCTTC.

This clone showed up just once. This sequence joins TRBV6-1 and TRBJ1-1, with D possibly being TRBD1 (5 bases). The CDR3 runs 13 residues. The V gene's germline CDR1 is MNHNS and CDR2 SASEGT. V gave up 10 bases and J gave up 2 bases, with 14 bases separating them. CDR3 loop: CATLGGYNTEAFF. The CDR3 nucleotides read TGTGCCACCCTCGGGGGTTACAACACTGAAGCTTTCTTT.

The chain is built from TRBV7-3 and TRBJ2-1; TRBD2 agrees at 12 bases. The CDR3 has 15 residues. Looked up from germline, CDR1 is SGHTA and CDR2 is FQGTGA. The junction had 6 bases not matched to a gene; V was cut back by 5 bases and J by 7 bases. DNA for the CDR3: TGTGCCAGCAGCGGACTAGCGGGATCGATAAATGAGCAGTTCTTC. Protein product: CASSGLAGSINEQFF.

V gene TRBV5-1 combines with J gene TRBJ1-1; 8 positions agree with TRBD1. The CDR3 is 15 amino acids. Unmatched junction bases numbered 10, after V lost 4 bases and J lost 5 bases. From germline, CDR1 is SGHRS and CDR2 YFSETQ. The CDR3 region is CASSAAGGLGTEAFF. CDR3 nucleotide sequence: TGCGCCAGCAGCGCAGCAGGGGGCCTAGGTACTGAAGCTTTCTTT. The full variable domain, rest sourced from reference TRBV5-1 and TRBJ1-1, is KAGVTQTPRYLIKTRGQQVTLSCSPISGHRSVSWYQQTPGQGLQFLFEYFSETQRNKGNFPGRFSGRQFSNSRSEMNVSTLELGDSALYLCASSAAGGLGTEAFFGQGTRLTVV.

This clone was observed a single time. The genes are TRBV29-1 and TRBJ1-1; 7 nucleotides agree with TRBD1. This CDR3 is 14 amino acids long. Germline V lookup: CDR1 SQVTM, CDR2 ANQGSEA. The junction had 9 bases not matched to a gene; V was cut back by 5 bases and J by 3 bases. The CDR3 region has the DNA TGCAGCGTTATTTACAGGGGCGTTGACACTGAAGCTTTCTTT. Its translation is CSVIYRGVDTEAFF.

Here the CDR3 reads CASSAGREQYF. CDR3 in DNA: TGTGCCAGCAGTGCGGGGAGGGAGCAGTACTTC. The rearrangement joins TRBV2 to TRBJ2-7; TRBD2 is a possible D gene (6 bases). V was cut by 4 bases and J by 7 bases, with 8 bases left in between. CDR3 length: 11 amino acids. Looked up from germline, CDR1 is SNHLY and CDR2 is FYNNEI.

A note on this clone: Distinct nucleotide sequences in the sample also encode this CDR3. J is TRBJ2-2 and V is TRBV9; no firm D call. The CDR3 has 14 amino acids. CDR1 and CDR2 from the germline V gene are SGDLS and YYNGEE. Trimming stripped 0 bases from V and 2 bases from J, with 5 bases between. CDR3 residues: CASSVVANTGELFF. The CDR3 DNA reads TGTGCCAGCAGCGTAGTAGCCAACACCGGGGAGCTGTTTTTT.

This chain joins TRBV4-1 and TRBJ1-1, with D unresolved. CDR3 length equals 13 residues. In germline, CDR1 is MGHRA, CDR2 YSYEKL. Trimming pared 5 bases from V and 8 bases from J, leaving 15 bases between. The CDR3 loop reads CASSLGLKKEAFF. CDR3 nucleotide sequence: TGCGCCAGCAGCTTAGGACTCAAAAAGGAAGCTTTCTTT.

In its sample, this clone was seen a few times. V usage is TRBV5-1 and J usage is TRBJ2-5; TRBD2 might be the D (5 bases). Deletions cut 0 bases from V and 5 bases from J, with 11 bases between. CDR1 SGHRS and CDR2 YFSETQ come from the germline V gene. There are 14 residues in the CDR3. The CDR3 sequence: CASSLGAAGETQYF. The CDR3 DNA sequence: TGCGCCAGCAGCTTGGGGGCGGCGGGCGAGACCCAGTACTTC.

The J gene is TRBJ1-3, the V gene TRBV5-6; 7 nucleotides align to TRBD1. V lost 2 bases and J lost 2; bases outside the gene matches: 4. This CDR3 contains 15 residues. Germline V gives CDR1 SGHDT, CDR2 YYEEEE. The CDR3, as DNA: TGTGCCAGCAGCTTTGGGGACAGTGCTGGAAACACCATATATTTT. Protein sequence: CASSFGDSAGNTIYF.

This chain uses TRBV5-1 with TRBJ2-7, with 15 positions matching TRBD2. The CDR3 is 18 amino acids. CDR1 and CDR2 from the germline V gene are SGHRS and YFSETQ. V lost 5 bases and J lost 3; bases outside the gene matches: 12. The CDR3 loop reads CASSSGTSGRSGYYEQYF. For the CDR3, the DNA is TGCGCCAGCAGTTCCGGGACTAGCGGGAGGTCAGGTTACTACGAGCAGTACTTC.